What follows is one TCR beta chain and its context. The sample belongs to a study of blood T cell repertoires in COVID-19. Turning to the study itself: Samples of COVID-19 (acute and convalescent) were obtained from the United States, Italy and Spain. The analysed material was cDNA or gDNA that came from T cells, B-cell-depleted T cells, or PBMCs.

Assay used: immunoSEQ multiplex PCR; TCRdb lists only in-frame clones, some missing. The sample shows more than 300,000 clones, over 70% of them seen only once. V was cut by 5 bases and J by 2 bases, with 6 bases left in between. This CDR3 has 12 amino acids. CDR1 SGHDN and CDR2 FVKESK come from the germline V gene. Seattle cases were enrolled at active infection and followed longitudinally. The sequencing sample was made of peripheral blood. This receptor was taken from a woman aged 45-60 years with COVID-19, enrolled during active disease. The V gene is TRBV14, the J gene TRBJ1-2; D remains unclear. The CDR3 protein is CASSAQNYGYTF. The CDR3 nucleotides read TGTGCCAGCAGCGCGCAAAACTATGGCTACACCTTC.